The present T cell receptor beta chain was sequenced within a study of blood T cell repertoires in COVID-19 (TCRdb year 2020). The study in broad terms: Collaborator samples came from the United States, Italy and Spain and covered acute and convalescent phases of COVID-19. The material from the prospective study consisted of cDNA or gDNA derived from T cells, B-cell-depleted T cells, or PBMCs. Subjects who had been exposed to COVID-19, were actively infected with it, or had recovered from it provided the deeply sampled blood TCRbeta repertoires that made up the dataset. The repertoires were released in a freely available public database intended as a resource for research on the immune response to SARS-CoV-2. Samples came from the ongoing ImmuneRACE study (first 160 participants) plus 1,254 subjects from 6 global collaborators. Sample metadata almost always included a de-identified subject ID, COVID-19 status, age in years and sex. Where available, HLA class I and class II types were taken from metadata supplied by the sample provider and were not determined by assay-based typing.

TCRbeta CDR3 regions were amplified from genomic DNA by means of the immunoSEQ Assay, a bias-controlled multiplex PCR. For the original study's pipeline: Within the assay, amplification of reference gene primers was used to estimate how many nucleated cells each sample contained. To quantify the absolute abundance of each unique TCRbeta CDR3 rearrangement, sequence reads were collapsed and filtered. For each sample, productive Simpson clonality was calculated by taking the square root of Simpson's diversity index across productive rearrangements. In TCRdb, the immuneACCESS table is reduced to in-frame sequences with V and J assigned. These tables do not hold every clone; where another copy was compared, an unresolved V gene accounts for under half, and the others remain unexplained. V, J and clone size are those of that table, while D and trimming were read from the DNA. In all, the sample holds 110,000 or so clones, and approximately 84% of those were seen once. Of the sample, less than 3.5% is held by the ten largest clones.

A note on this clone: The antigen this receptor binds is unknown. No per-base quality is available; no much larger clone lies one base away.

Spanning cysteine to phenylalanine, the CDR3 consists of 16 amino acids. Here the CDR3 DNA is all that survives: 48 bases in frame from base 1. From the germline V gene (reference sequence), CDR1 is MNHEY and CDR2 is SMNVEV. V is cut by 6 bases and J by 1 base, and the space between the germline ends is 18 bases. Collaborating institutions collected whole blood in K2EDTA tubes following their own protocols. Collaborator samples were shipped for TCRbeta analysis as frozen whole blood, isolated PBMCs, or DNA extracted from either sample type. Findings and caveats that apply to the study as a whole: How much clinical and demographic metadata was included differed by source and by participant, and the metadata was provided uncurated.

Recombination joined TRBV27 with TRBJ1-1; TRBD1 might be the D gene, on 6 matching bases. This sequence originates from a man in his forties or fifties with acute or convalescent COVID-19. Material: peripheral blood. The nucleotide sequence reads as follows: TGTGCCAGCAGCCCCGGGGGGGGGCGGAGGAACACTGAAGCTTTCTTT. This sequence encodes CASSPGGGRRNTEAFF.